The entry below describes one TCR beta chain. The record originates from a study of shared clonotypes between healthy human individuals. CD4+ cells were split into CD45RA+ naive and CD45RA-negative memory subsets. This table comes from immunoSEQ multiplex PCR, and its TCRdb copy is limited to in-frame clones, with some not included. In the table there are about 960,000 clones, 60% to 85% of which are singletons. This CDR3 comprises 14 residues. The germline V gene encodes CDR1 KGHSH and CDR2 LQKENI. Trimming took off 3 bases at V and 2 bases at J, with 7 bases between the two ends. The receptor was derived from a young man in good health. The source material was memory CD4+ T cells sorted from blood. Subset noted: CD45RA-negative fraction. The chain has TRBV18 and TRBJ1-4; a possible D gene is TRBD1 (6 bases). The CDR3 sequence: CASSPTGTNEKLFF. CDR3 bases: TGTGCCAGCTCACCTACAGGGACTAATGAAAAACTGTTTTTT.